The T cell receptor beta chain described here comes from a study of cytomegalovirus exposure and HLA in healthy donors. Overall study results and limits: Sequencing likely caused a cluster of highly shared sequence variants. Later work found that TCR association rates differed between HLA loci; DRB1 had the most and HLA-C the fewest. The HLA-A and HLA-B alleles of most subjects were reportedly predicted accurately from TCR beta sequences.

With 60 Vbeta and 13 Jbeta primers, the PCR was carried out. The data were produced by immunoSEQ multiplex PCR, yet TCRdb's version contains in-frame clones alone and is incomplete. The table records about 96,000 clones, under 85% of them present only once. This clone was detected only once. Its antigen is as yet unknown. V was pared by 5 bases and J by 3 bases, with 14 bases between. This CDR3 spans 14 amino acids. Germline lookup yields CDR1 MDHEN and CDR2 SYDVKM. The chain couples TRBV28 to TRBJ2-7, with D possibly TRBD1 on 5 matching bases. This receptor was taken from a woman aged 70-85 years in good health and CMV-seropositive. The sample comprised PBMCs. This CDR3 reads CASSRSGYDYEQYF. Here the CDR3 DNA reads TGTGCCAGCAGTCGTTCAGGGTACGACTACGAGCAGTACTTC.